This T cell receptor beta chain was recorded in a study of cytomegalovirus exposure and HLA in healthy donors. Points from the study as a whole: Sequencing had likely introduced a cluster of highly shared sequence variants as an artifact.

V was clipped by 0 bases and J by 0 bases; unmatched bases: 10. Germline CDR1 reads LNHNV; CDR2 reads YYDKDF (reference sequence). This CDR3 has 20 residues. PCR employed 60 Vbeta and 13 Jbeta primers. Profiled with immunoSEQ multiplex PCR; TCRdb holds only in-frame clones, not every one. The sample holds 95,000 to 130,000 clones, 70% to 80% seen once. This clone has just a few counts. Its antigen is currently unknown. This clonotype was obtained from a man aged 25-45 years in good health and CMV-seropositive. The V call is TRBV15, the J call TRBJ2-1; 11 nucleotides align to TRBD2. The sequenced sample consisted of PBMCs. For the CDR3, the DNA is TGTGCCACCAGCAGAGATCTCCTAGCGGGGGGTCCCCGCTCCTACAATGAGCAGTTCTTC. Protein product: CATSRDLLAGGPRSYNEQFF.